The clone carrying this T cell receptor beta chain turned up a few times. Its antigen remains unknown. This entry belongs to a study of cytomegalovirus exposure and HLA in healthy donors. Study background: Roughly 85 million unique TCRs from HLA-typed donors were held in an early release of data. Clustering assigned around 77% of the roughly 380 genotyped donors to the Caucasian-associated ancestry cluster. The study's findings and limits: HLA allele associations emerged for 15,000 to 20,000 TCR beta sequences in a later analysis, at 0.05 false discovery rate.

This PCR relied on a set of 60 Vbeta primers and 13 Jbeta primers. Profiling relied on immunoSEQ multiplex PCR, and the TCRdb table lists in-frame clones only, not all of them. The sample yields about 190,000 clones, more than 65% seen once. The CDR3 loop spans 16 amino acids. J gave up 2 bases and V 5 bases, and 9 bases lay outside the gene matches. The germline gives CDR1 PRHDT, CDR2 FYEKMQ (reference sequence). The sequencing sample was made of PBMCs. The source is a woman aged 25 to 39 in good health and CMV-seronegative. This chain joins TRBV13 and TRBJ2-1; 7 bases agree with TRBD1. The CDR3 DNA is TGTGCCAGCAGCCATTACAGGGGTGATCCCTACAATGAGCAGTTCTTC. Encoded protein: CASSHYRGDPYNEQFF. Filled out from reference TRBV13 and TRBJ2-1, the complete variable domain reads AAGVIQSPRHLIKEKRETATLKCYPIPRHDTVYWYQQGPGQDPQFLISFYEKMQSDKGSIPDRFSAQQFSDYHSELNMSSLELGDSALYFCASSHYRGDPYNEQFFGPGTRLTVL.